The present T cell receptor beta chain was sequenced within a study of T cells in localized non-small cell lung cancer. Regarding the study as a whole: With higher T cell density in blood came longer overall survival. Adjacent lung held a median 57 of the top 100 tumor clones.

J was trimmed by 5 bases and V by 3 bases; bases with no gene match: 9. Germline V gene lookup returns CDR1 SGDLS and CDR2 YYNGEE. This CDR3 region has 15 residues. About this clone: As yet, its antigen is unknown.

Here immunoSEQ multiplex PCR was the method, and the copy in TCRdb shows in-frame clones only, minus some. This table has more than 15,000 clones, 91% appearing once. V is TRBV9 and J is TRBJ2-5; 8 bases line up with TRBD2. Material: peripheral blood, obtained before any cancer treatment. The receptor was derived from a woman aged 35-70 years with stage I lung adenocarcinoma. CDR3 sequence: CASSATAGVGETQYF. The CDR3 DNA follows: TGTGCCAGCAGCGCCACAGCGGGAGTTGGGGAGACCCAGTACTTC.